The 17 T cell receptor beta chains listed next were all sequenced from one sample in a study of PD-L1 blockade in urothelial cancer. Generated by immunoSEQ multiplex PCR, the TCRdb table keeps only in-frame clones and is missing some. Seen here are fewer than 40,000 clones, 80% to 95% observed once, and the top ten hold more than 6.5%. The starting material was PBMCs, obtained around atezolizumab (anti-PD-L1) treatment. These receptor sequences come from a man between 65 and 80 years old with urothelial cancer.

The rearrangement joins TRBV6-1 to TRBJ2-1, with 11 bases that match TRBD2. V trimming: 0 bases; J trimming: 9 bases; junction bases outside the gene matches: 4. Germline V CDR1 and CDR2: MNHNS, SASEGT. This CDR3 contains 15 residues. CDR3 protein: CASSEAIAGGSEQFF. CDR3 nucleotides: TGTGCCAGCAGTGAAGCTATAGCGGGAGGGAGTGAGCAGTTCTTC.

This chain uses TRBV11-2 with TRBJ1-3; tentative D call: TRBD1 (6 bases). From germline, CDR1 is SGHAT and CDR2 FQNNGV. The CDR3 spans 15 residues. V was pared by 1 base and J by 0 bases, with 7 bases between. The CDR3 region is CASSLGGGSGNTIYF. The DNA for the CDR3 is TGTGCCAGCAGCTTAGGAGGGGGCTCTGGAAACACCATATATTTT.

The rearrangement links TRBV5-5 to TRBJ2-5, with 8 bases matching TRBD1. The CDR3 has 15 amino acids. The V gene's germline CDR1 is SGHKS and CDR2 YYEKEE (reference sequence). The V and J ends lost 1 base and 5 bases, in that order; junction bases with no gene match: 7. The CDR3 loop reads CASSLMDRETETQYF. The CDR3 DNA reads TGTGCCAGCAGCTTGATGGACAGGGAAACGGAGACCCAGTACTTC.

This clone was recorded a few times. V usage is TRBV12-5 and J usage is TRBJ1-5; D is unresolved. The CDR3 sequence is 11 residues long. V lost 3 bases, J lost 5 bases, and 2 bases lay in between. The V gene's germline CDR1 is LGHNT and CDR2 FRNRAP. CDR3 in DNA: TGTGCTAGTGGTTTCGATCAGCCCCAGCATTTT. Translated: CASGFDQPQHF. The full variable domain, completed using reference TRBV12-5 and TRBJ1-5, is DARVTQTPRHKVTEMGQEVTMRCQPILGHNTVFWYRQTMMQGLELLAYFRNRAPLDDSGMPKDRFSAEMPDATLATLKIQPSEPRDSAVYFCASGFDQPQHFGDGTRLSIL.

CDR3 in DNA: TGTGCCACCAGCCCGCGTAGGGGCGCTGAAGCTTTCTTT. It translates to CATSPRRGAEAFF. The rearrangement uses TRBV15 and TRBJ1-1, with TRBD1 as a possible D gene (5 bases). V was clipped by 5 bases and J by 6 bases, with 13 bases between them. Germline V gene lookup returns CDR1 LNHNV and CDR2 YYDKDF (reference sequence). The CDR3 covers 13 residues.

The chain links TRBV5-1 to TRBJ1-1; 8 bases agree with TRBD1. The germline gives CDR1 SGHRS, CDR2 YFSETQ. Trimming cost V 4 bases and J 1 base; bases outside gene matches: 6. The CDR3 totals 15 residues. CDR3 sequence reads: CASSDGQGGNTEAFF. For the CDR3, the DNA is TGCGCCAGCAGCGACGGACAGGGTGGGAACACTGAAGCTTTCTTT.

The rearrangement uses TRBV21-1 and TRBJ2-2; the D call of TRBD2 is as the table states it, not checked on the DNA. TRBV21-1 is an annotated pseudogene. The CDR3 loop spans 18 amino acids. CDR3 DNA sequence: TGTGCCAGCACCCCGGCGAGACTAGCGGGAGTAATGGGCGGGGAGCTGTTTTTT. Translation gives CASTPARLAGVMGGELFF.

The J gene is TRBJ2-5, the V gene TRBV6-5, with D perhaps matching TRBD2 (5 bases). CDR1 is MNHEY and CDR2 is SVGAGI in the germline V gene. Trimming shortened V by 5 bases and J by 7 bases, and 14 bases separated the two germline ends. The CDR3 loop spans 13 amino acids. The CDR3 region is CASSKDSTGTQYF. The CDR3 DNA reads as TGTGCCAGCAGTAAGGACTCGACTGGGACCCAGTACTTC.

The CDR3 DNA follows: TGCGCCAGCAGTCCTAGACTAGCGGGAGCCAACTGGGTTGATGAGCAGTTCTTC. Its protein is CASSPRLAGANWVDEQFF. This chain uses TRBV5-1 with TRBJ2-1; TRBD2 matches 12 bases. V gave up 5 bases and J gave up 8 bases; unmatched junction bases: 17. Per the germline V gene, CDR1 is SGHRS and CDR2 is YFSETQ. This CDR3 comprises 18 residues.

The genes are TRBV5-6 and TRBJ1-4; a possible D gene is TRBD1 (5 bases). V dropped 4 bases and J dropped 8 bases, with 6 bases sitting between them. Germline-derived CDR1 and CDR2 are SGHDT and YYEEEE. The CDR3 contains 11 residues. CDR3 nucleotides: TGTGCCAGCAGCAGGGGAGAAAAACTGTTTTTT. Translation: CASSRGEKLFF.

The chain combines TRBV7-9 with TRBJ2-3; D not certain. This CDR3 contains 14 residues. Germline assignment: CDR1 SEHNR and CDR2 FQNEAQ (reference sequence). V lost 2 bases and J 1 base, leaving 7 bases between the germline ends. The CDR3 region has the DNA TGTGCCAGCAGCTTAAGCGCCCGCACAGATACGCAGTATTTT. Translated, it gives CASSLSARTDTQYF.

The genes are TRBV5-4 and TRBJ2-1; D is perhaps TRBD2 (6 bases). This CDR3 has 14 amino acids. CDR1 and CDR2 from the germline V gene are SGHNT and YYREEE (reference sequence). V was pared by 4 bases and J by 6 bases, with 14 bases between. CDR3 sequence: CASSHRDSLNEQFF. The CDR3 DNA is TGTGCCAGCAGCCACCGGGACTCCCTCAATGAGCAGTTCTTC.

V and J are TRBV7-6 and TRBJ2-3; TRBD2 matches at 9 bases. This CDR3 comprises 15 residues. The V gene end was trimmed by 5 bases and the J gene end by 2 bases; junction bases not matched to a gene: 5. The germline CDR1 and CDR2 sequences are SGHVS and FNYEAQ. The CDR3 reads CASSPLAGDTDTQYF. The CDR3 nucleotides are TGTGCCAGCAGCCCCTTAGCGGGAGACACAGATACGCAGTATTTT.

The rearrangement uses TRBV5-6 and TRBJ2-3; perhaps TRBD2 as D (6 bases). Germline CDR1 reads SGHDT; CDR2 reads YYEEEE. Trimming took off 4 bases at V and 8 bases at J, with 17 bases between the two ends. This CDR3 has 14 residues. CDR3 sequence (DNA): TGTGCCAGCAGCCCGGACACGGGGGTGGGTACGCAGTATTTT. It codes for CASSPDTGVGTQYF.

The genes are TRBV4-1 and TRBJ1-1, with 9 bases aligning to TRBD1. The germline V gene encodes CDR1 MGHRA and CDR2 YSYEKL. The J segment lost 4 bases and the V segment lost 3 bases, leaving 12 bases of the junction unmatched. This CDR3 spans 17 amino acids. The CDR3 region has the DNA TGCGCCAGCAGCCATAAAGTAGGGAACAGGGGGCCCACTGAAGCTTTCTTT. This sequence encodes CASSHKVGNRGPTEAFF.

The rearrangement uses TRBV14 and TRBJ1-1, with D perhaps TRBD1 (6 bases). The CDR3 sequence is 15 residues long. Germline V CDR1 and CDR2: SGHDN, FVKESK. Trimming left V 4 bases short and J 6 bases short, with 18 bases between. CDR3 sequence reads: CASSPRGGHHPEAFF. The CDR3 nucleotides read TGTGCCAGCAGCCCCAGAGGGGGACATCACCCTGAAGCTTTCTTT.

A note on this clone: Other DNA sequences in this specimen translate into the identical CDR3. CDR3 sequence: CSVRDRWDYGYTF. CDR3 nucleotides: TGCAGCGTTCGAGACAGGTGGGACTATGGCTACACCTTC. J is TRBJ1-2 and V is TRBV29-1; possible D gene TRBD1, 6 bases. The germline V and J ends were trimmed by 5 bases and 3 bases, with 13 bases remaining between them. Germline CDR1 is SQVTM and CDR2 is ANQGSEA. This CDR3 is built from 13 residues.